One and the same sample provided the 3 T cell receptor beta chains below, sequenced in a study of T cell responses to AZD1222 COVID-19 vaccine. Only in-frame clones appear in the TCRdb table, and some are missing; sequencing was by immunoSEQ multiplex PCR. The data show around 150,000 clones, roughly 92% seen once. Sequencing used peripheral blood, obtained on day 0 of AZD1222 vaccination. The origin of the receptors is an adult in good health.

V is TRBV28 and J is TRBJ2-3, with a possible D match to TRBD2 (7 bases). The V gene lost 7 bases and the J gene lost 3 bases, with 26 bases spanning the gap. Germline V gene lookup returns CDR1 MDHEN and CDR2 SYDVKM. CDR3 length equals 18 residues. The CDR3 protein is CASNTRQTGLGGTDTQYF. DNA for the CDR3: TGTGCCAGCAATACTCGACAAACCGGACTAGGGGGGACAGATACGCAGTATTTT.

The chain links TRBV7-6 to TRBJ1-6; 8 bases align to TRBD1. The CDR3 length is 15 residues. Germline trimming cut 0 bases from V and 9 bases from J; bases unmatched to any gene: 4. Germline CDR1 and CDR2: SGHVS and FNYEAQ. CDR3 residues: CASSLAPGGFSPLHF. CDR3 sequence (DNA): TGTGCCAGCAGCTTAGCCCCAGGGGGCTTTTCACCCCTCCACTTT.

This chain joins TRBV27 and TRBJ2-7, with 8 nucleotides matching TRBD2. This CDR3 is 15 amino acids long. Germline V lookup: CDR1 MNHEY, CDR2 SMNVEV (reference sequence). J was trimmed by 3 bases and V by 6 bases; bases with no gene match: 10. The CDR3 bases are TGTGCCAGCAGCCTCCGGGGGGGCTCGATCTACGAGCAGTACTTC. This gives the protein CASSLRGGSIYEQYF.